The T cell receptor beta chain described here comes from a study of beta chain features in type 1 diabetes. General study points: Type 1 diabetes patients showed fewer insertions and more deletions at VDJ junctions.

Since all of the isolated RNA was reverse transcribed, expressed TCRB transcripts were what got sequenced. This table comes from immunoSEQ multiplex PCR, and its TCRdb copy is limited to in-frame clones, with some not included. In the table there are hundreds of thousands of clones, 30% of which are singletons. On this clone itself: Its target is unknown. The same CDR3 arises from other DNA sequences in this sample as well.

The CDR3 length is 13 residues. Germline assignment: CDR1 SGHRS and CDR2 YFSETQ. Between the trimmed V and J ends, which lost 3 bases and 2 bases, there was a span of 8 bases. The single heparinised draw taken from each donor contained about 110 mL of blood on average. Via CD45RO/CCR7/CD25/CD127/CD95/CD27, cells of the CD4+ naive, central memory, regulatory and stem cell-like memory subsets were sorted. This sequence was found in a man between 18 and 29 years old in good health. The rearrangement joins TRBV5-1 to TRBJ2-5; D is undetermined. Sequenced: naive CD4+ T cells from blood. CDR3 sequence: CASSSGPQETQYF. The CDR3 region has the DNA TGCGCCAGCAGCTCCGGGCCTCAAGAGACCCAGTACTTC.